The entry that follows covers one TCR beta chain sequence. The method was immunoSEQ multiplex PCR; TCRdb's version includes in-frame clones alone and lacks a portion of them. The sample lists about 150,000 clones; over 80% were seen once. The CDR3 is 19 residues long. Germline CDR1 and CDR2: KGHSY and FQNENV. Trimming removed 7 bases at V and 0 bases at J, with 25 bases between. This entry is derived from a study of T cell responses to AZD1222 COVID-19 vaccine. The TCR was taken from an adult who received the AZD1222 COVID-19 vaccine. This chain joins TRBV16 and TRBJ1-5; tentative D call: TRBD1 (5 bases). The sample here was peripheral blood, taken 28 days after the second AZD1222 dose. The DNA of the CDR3 is TGTGCCAGCACCCCTCTTGACGGGGGAGGGAAGAATAGCAATCAGCCCCAGCATTTT. Protein sequence: CASTPLDGGGKNSNQPQHF.